Following are 15 T cell receptor beta chains from one sample sequenced in a study of T cell repertoires in cytomegalovirus infection (dated by TCRdb to the late 2010s). The listed sequencing device is Illumina HiSeq 1500. The public reads were run again by TCRdb, first through fastp at Q25 and then through MiXCR, and only productive beta chains were kept. Merged by CDR3 protein, the rows form single entries marked with the most common genes and DNA. The sample has roughly 140,000 distinct CDR3 sequences on record, 23% of them singletons. The ten largest clones capture about a tenth of the sample. Material: PBMCs. The source of these receptors is a human donor in good health (CMV status not recorded). Some clones in this sample may be carry-over from other donors' samples.

The genes are TRBV12-3 or TRBV12-4 and TRBJ2-4; D gene unclear. Trimming stripped 7 bases from V and 2 bases from J, with 6 bases between. This CDR3 has 12 amino acids. The chain's CDR3 is CASTRTKNIQYF. As DNA, the CDR3 is TGTGCCAGCACCCGTACCAAAAACATTCAGTACTTC.

The table lists this clonotype with a few counts. V gene TRBV10-3 combines with J gene TRBJ2-7, with D uncertain. Germline CDR1 reads ENHRY; CDR2 reads SYGVKD. V was pared by 2 bases and J by 2 bases, with 10 bases between. There are 14 residues in the CDR3. CDR3 protein: CAISEQSLTYEQYF. The CDR3 coding sequence is TGTGCCATCAGTGAGCAGTCGCTAACCTACGAGCAGTACTTC.

This clonotype has just a few counts. V gene TRBV28 combines with J gene TRBJ1-2; 10 bases match TRBD1. The CDR3 extends over 13 amino acids. From germline, CDR1 is MDHEN and CDR2 SYDVKM. Trimming took 5 bases from V and 8 from J; bases not matched to a gene: 5. CDR3 DNA sequence: TGTGCCAGCAGTACCGGGGACAGGGGCGGCTACACCTTC. Amino acid sequence: CASSTGDRGGYTF.

This chain uses TRBV6-1 with TRBJ2-6, with D possibly called TRBD1 or TRBD2 (6 bases each). Germline loops: CDR1 MNHNS, CDR2 SASEGT. V lost 8 bases and J lost 0, with 11 bases in between. CDR3 length: 15 amino acids. CDR3 sequence reads: CASGGRGSGANVLTF. DNA for the CDR3: TGTGCCAGCGGGGGGCGAGGCTCTGGGGCCAACGTCCTGACTTTC.

The chain employs TRBV6-2 or TRBV6-3 and TRBJ2-1, with TRBD2 matching over 9 bases. This CDR3 region has 16 residues. Trimming took 0 bases from V and 8 from J; bases not matched to a gene: 8. Germline V gene data show CDR1 as MNHEY and CDR2 as SVGEGT. CDR3 loop: CASSYSGGRARDEQFF. Written as DNA, the CDR3 is TGTGCCAGCAGTTACTCGGGCGGGAGGGCCAGGGATGAGCAGTTCTTC.

The sample holds a few counts of this clonotype. This chain links TRBV28 with TRBJ2-7; TRBD2 is a possible D gene (7 bases). In germline, CDR1 is MDHEN, CDR2 SYDVKM. The V gene lost 5 bases and the J gene lost 4 bases, with 18 bases spanning the gap. The CDR3 contains 15 residues. This CDR3 is CASSPFGRGEYEQYF. In DNA, the CDR3 is TGTGCCAGCAGTCCCTTTGGGAGGGGGGAGTACGAGCAGTACTTC.

The chain is built from TRBV18 and TRBJ2-1, with 8 bases that match TRBD1. Germline V gene lookup returns CDR1 KGHSH and CDR2 LQKENI. Losses at the gene ends were 3 bases for V and 7 bases for J; bases not matched to a gene: 8. CDR3 length: 15 amino acids. The CDR3 nucleotides read TGTGCCAGCTCACCTCGCCGGGACAGGAGAAATGAGCAGTTCTTC. Protein sequence: CASSPRRDRRNEQFF.

This clonotype was detected only a few times. V usage is TRBV7-9 and J usage is TRBJ2-2; TRBD1 aligns across 7 bases. The trim removed 4 bases at V and 1 base at J, leaving 3 bases unmatched. Germline V gene sequence: CDR1 SEHNR, CDR2 FQNEAQ (reference sequence). CDR3 length: 15 amino acids. The CDR3 loop reads CASSSGQRNTGELFF. CDR3 coding DNA: TGTGCCAGCAGCTCGGGACAGAGGAACACCGGGGAGCTGTTTTTT.

This chain uses TRBV5-1 with TRBJ1-6; D gene unclear. Deletions cut 0 bases from V and 5 bases from J, with 12 bases between. The germline V gene encodes CDR1 SGHRS and CDR2 YFSETQ. This CDR3 comprises 16 residues. The CDR3 sequence is CASSLEGLGNNSPLHF. In DNA form, the CDR3 reads TGCGCCAGCAGCTTGGAAGGTTTGGGTAATAATTCACCCCTCCACTTT.

This clonotype has a handful of counts. The chain couples TRBV20-1 to TRBJ1-6; no clear D. Germline V lookup: CDR1 DFQATT, CDR2 SNEGSKA (reference sequence). The V gene lost 3 bases and the J gene lost 5 bases, with 8 bases spanning the gap. The CDR3 spans 13 residues. CDR3 amino acids: CSARGQDNSPLHF. CDR3 in DNA: TGCAGTGCTAGGGGTCAGGATAATTCACCCCTCCACTTT.

This clonotype was detected a few times. The chain is built from TRBV5-5 and TRBJ2-6, with D perhaps assigned TRBD1 or TRBD2 (5 bases each). Per germline, CDR1 SGHKS and CDR2 YYEKEE (reference sequence). Trimming removed 1 base at V and 4 bases at J, with 9 bases between. The length of the CDR3 is 15 residues. CDR3 loop: CASSLFGGGANVLTF. For the CDR3, the DNA is TGTGCCAGCAGCTTGTTTGGGGGAGGGGCCAACGTCCTGACTTTC.

This clonotype occurred a few times. The rearrangement links TRBV30 to TRBJ1-3; 9 bases agree with TRBD1. CDR3 size: 15 residues. Germline CDR1 is GTSNPN and CDR2 is SVGIG (reference sequence). The V gene end was trimmed by 0 bases and the J gene end by 4 bases; junction bases not matched to a gene: 4. CDR3 nucleotides: TGTGCCTGGAGTGTACAGGGGGCGAAAGGAAACACCATATATTTT. This sequence encodes CAWSVQGAKGNTIYF.

J is TRBJ1-2 and V is TRBV29-1; D not certain. Germline lookup yields CDR1 SQVTM and CDR2 ANQGSEA. Trimming removed 3 bases at V and 2 bases at J, with 10 bases between. The CDR3 has 13 residues. CDR3 sequence: CSVDRNFNYGYTF. The CDR3 coding sequence is TGCAGCGTTGACAGAAATTTCAACTATGGCTACACCTTC.

This clonotype was picked up many times. The chain couples TRBV7-8 to TRBJ2-1, with no clear D. This CDR3 spans 12 amino acids. The germline V gene has CDR1 SGHVS and CDR2 FQNEAQ. V was clipped by 5 bases and J by 4 bases, with 6 bases between them. CDR3 sequence (DNA): TGTGCCAGCAGCGGAGCGTACAATGAGCAGTTCTTC. As protein: CASSGAYNEQFF.

This clonotype was detected only a few times. The chain carries TRBV10-3 and TRBJ1-1; 8 bases align to TRBD1. This CDR3 has 14 amino acids. Per the germline V gene, CDR1 is ENHRY and CDR2 is SYGVKD. V dropped 0 bases and J dropped 8; count of bases not matched to a gene: 5. The CDR3 DNA reads as TGTGCCATCAGTGAGTCGGTGGGGACAGGCGAAGCTTTCTTT. Protein sequence: CAISESVGTGEAFF.